The T cell receptor beta chain described here comes from a study of shared clonotypes between healthy human individuals. Sequenced by immunoSEQ multiplex PCR; TCRdb stores in-frame clones only, minus some. This sample yields 2 million or so clones, of which around 95% are seen a single time; approximately 0.13% belongs to the top ten. Material: naive CD4+ T cells sorted from blood. Subset reported: CD45RA+ positively selected. The receptor comes from a young man in good health.

Written as DNA, the CDR3 is TGTGCCAGCAGCTTAAGGCCTAGCGGGAGGGCCATCGAGGAGACCCAGTACTTC. Protein sequence: CASSLRPSGRAIEETQYF. The genes are TRBV11-2 and TRBJ2-5; 12 bases are shared with TRBD2. V lost 2 bases and J lost 5; bases outside the gene matches: 12. Germline V gene sequence: CDR1 SGHAT, CDR2 FQNNGV. This CDR3 spans 18 amino acids.